This record concerns one TCR beta chain sequence. Its antigen is currently unknown. Those with hyperthyroidism were 18 to 65 years old, newly diagnosed, and ill for under 2 months. This sample was taken from a study of T cells in Graves' hyperthyroidism and ophthalmopathy. The study's findings and limits: Most expanded thyroid clonotypes above 0.001 also appeared in blood. Ophthalmopathy was model-predicted a median around 6.1 months pre-onset. Stable hyperthyroidism and ophthalmopathy were separated using 13 V-J signatures.

Per germline, CDR1 MDHEN and CDR2 SYDVKM. V dropped 1 base and J dropped 7 bases, with 11 bases sitting between them. There are 14 residues in the CDR3. Researchers amplified the TCR beta CDR3 regions from RNA transcripts. HTBI primers were employed in a first-round RT-PCR of the TCR CDR3. Each CDR3 protein gets one entry after TCRdb re-called the multiplex PCR reads with MiXCR. This table has around 300,000 distinct CDR3 sequences, roughly 14% appearing once. What was sequenced was blood. This chain links TRBV28 with TRBJ2-1; D uncertain. The clonotype was recovered from a woman aged 30 to 39 with Graves' hyperthyroidism that later progressed to Graves' ophthalmopathy. The CDR3 coding sequence is TGTGCCAGCAGTTTATTGGGCAGATCAAATGAGCAGTTCTTC. It is translated as CASSLLGRSNEQFF.